Following are 26 T cell receptor beta chains from one sample sequenced in a study of CD8 T cells in ankylosing spondylitis (dated by TCRdb to about 2017). Findings and caveats that apply to the study as a whole: Blood from ankylosing spondylitis patients appeared to be characterized by a TCR beta motif composed of about eight highly homologous amino acid variants.

No antigen has been assigned to these receptors. The library was obtained by 5' RACE. These reads were obtained on an Illumina HiSeq 2500. TCRdb trimmed the raw reads at Q25, called clones with MiXCR and kept productive beta chains. Rows matching on CDR3 protein sequence are summarized as one entry with the most common DNA and genes. Recorded for this sample are about 440,000 distinct CDR3 sequences; 15% to 20% of them occurred a single time. The ten largest clones add up to over 1% of the sample. Sequenced sample: blood, either unsorted or a sorted T cell fraction (not recorded which). These receptors came from a male donor with ankylosing spondylitis.

Only a few counts were recorded for this clonotype. CDR3 in amino acids: CASSQRQGTNYGYTF. In DNA, the CDR3 is TGTGCCAGCAGCCAAAGACAGGGGACTAACTATGGCTACACCTTC. The genes are TRBV3-1 and TRBJ1-2; 8 bases line up with TRBD1. The J segment lost 0 bases and the V segment lost 2 bases, leaving 2 bases of the junction unmatched. Germline CDR1 reads LGHDT; CDR2 reads YNNKEL (reference sequence). The CDR3 has 15 residues.

V is TRBV5-6 and J is TRBJ2-1; 7 bases line up with TRBD2. Germline CDR1 and CDR2: SGHDT and YYEEEE. The CDR3 is 14 amino acids. The V and J ends lost 0 bases and 8 bases, in that order; junction bases with no gene match: 5. CDR3 coding DNA: TGTGCCAGCAGCTTGGGACTAGCTGTATATGAGCAGTTCTTC. This codes for CASSLGLAVYEQFF.

The V call is TRBV20-1, the J call TRBJ2-2; tentative D call: TRBD1 (6 bases). The germline CDR1 and CDR2 sequences are DFQATT and SNEGSKA (reference sequence). V lost 5 bases to trimming and J lost 8 bases, with 15 bases between them. CDR3 size: 13 residues. In DNA, the CDR3 is TGCAGTGCTGATAAACAGGGTAAAGGGGAGCTGTTTTTT. It translates to CSADKQGKGELFF.

This clonotype was picked up a small number of times. The genes are TRBV20-1 and TRBJ1-4; D is unclear. The CDR3 has 16 residues. The V gene lost 3 bases and the J gene lost 0 bases, with 14 bases spanning the gap. The germline V gene has CDR1 DFQATT and CDR2 SNEGSKA (reference sequence). CDR3 nucleotides: TGCAGTGCTAGGCCGCGCTACAGCGCAACTAATGAAAAACTGTTTTTT. It encodes CSARPRYSATNEKLFF.

The chain employs TRBV25-1 and TRBJ2-3; 9 positions match TRBD1. Germline lookup yields CDR1 MGHDK and CDR2 SYGVNS. The trim removed 8 bases at V and 5 bases at J, leaving 5 bases unmatched. This CDR3 is built from 13 residues. The CDR3, as DNA: TGTGCCAGCTGCGGACAGGGGCAAGATACGCAGTATTTT. Amino acids: CASCGQGQDTQYF.

The chain links TRBV20-1 to TRBJ2-7, with unresolved D. Looked up from germline, CDR1 is DFQATT and CDR2 is SNEGSKA (reference sequence). The CDR3 is 15 residues long. V lost 0 bases and J lost 4, with 16 bases in between. This CDR3 reads CSARDRRRDGYEQYF. Here the CDR3 DNA reads TGCAGTGCTAGAGATCGGCGGAGAGACGGTTACGAGCAGTACTTC.

This sequence joins TRBV7-6 and TRBJ2-7, with D uncertain. The V gene lost 5 bases and the J gene lost 7 bases, with 12 bases spanning the gap. Germline lookup yields CDR1 SGHVS and CDR2 FNYEAQ. The CDR3 runs 12 residues. The CDR3 reads CASSQHGGEQYF. CDR3 bases: TGTGCCAGCAGCCAACATGGTGGTGAGCAGTACTTC.

The sample holds a few counts of this clonotype. The V gene is TRBV20-1, the J gene TRBJ2-7, with 9 bases that match TRBD2. V lost 3 bases, J lost 2 bases, and 8 bases stayed unmatched. The CDR3 consists of 15 residues. Germline V lookup: CDR1 DFQATT, CDR2 SNEGSKA (reference sequence). In DNA, the CDR3 is TGCAGTGCTAGGGGCCTAGCGGGACCAACCTACGAGCAGTACTTC. Residues: CSARGLAGPTYEQYF.

The V call is TRBV6-5, the J call TRBJ2-2; 10 bases fit TRBD2. Germline V gives CDR1 MNHEY, CDR2 SVGAGI. V trimming: 1 base; J trimming: 5 bases; junction bases outside the gene matches: 4. The CDR3 totals 16 residues. CDR3 coding DNA: TGTGCCAGCAGTTACTTAACTAGCGGGACGACCGGGGAGCTGTTTTTT. Translating gives CASSYLTSGTTGELFF.

The chain combines TRBV6-2 or TRBV6-3 with TRBJ2-6, with 7 positions matching TRBD1. Germline values: CDR1 MNHEY, CDR2 SVGEGT. Unmatched junction bases numbered 4, after V lost 6 bases and J lost 2 bases. The CDR3 has 15 residues. CDR3: CASRRQGAGANVLTF. CDR3 in DNA: TGTGCCAGCAGGCGTCAGGGGGCTGGGGCCAACGTCCTGACTTTC.

The rearrangement joins TRBV21-1 to TRBJ1-6; the D call in the table, TRBD1, was not verified against the DNA. TRBV21-1 is a pseudogene locus. CDR3 length equals 19 residues. CDR3 nucleotide sequence: TGTGCCAGCAGCAAAGATCGTACTGTAGGGGGACCTTATAATTCACCCCTCCACTTT. Its translation: CASSKDRTVGGPYNSPLHF.

This clonotype was seen only a few times. The chain carries TRBV30 and TRBJ1-4, with D possibly matching TRBD1 (5 bases). The V gene's germline CDR1 is GTSNPN and CDR2 SVGIG (reference sequence). Trimming cost V 4 bases and J 7 bases, with 13 bases left between them. The CDR3 sequence is 13 residues long. CDR3 nucleotide sequence: TGTGCCTGGACCCCGGGGGGGAGTGAAAAACTGTTTTTT. This gives the protein CAWTPGGSEKLFF.

The chain has TRBV20-1 and TRBJ2-5, with D possibly TRBD2 on 5 matching bases. The germline V gene encodes CDR1 DFQATT and CDR2 SNEGSKA (reference sequence). The CDR3 loop spans 16 amino acids. The V end lost 3 bases, the J end lost 7 bases, and 24 bases lay between the germline ends. The CDR3 nucleotides read TGCAGTGCTAGCGGAATGGAGGCCCCTACTATGGGGACCCAGTACTTC. It translates to CSASGMEAPTMGTQYF.

There are a few counts of this clonotype. DNA of the CDR3: TGCGCCAGCTCTAGCGGGAGGGAAGAGACCCAGTACTTC. Protein: CASSSGREETQYF. The rearrangement joins TRBV5-1 to TRBJ2-5; 12 bases map to TRBD2. CDR3 length: 13 amino acids. Trimming removed 7 bases from V and 3 bases from J; junction bases left unmatched: 1. CDR1 and CDR2 from the germline V gene are SGHRS and YFSETQ.

CDR3 residues: CASSIGQGVYGYTF. In DNA form, the CDR3 reads TGTGCCAGTAGTATCGGACAGGGAGTCTATGGCTACACCTTC. The gene calls are TRBV19 and TRBJ1-2; 8 positions agree with TRBD1. The CDR3 sequence is 14 residues long. Germline CDR1 reads LNHDA; CDR2 reads SQIVND (reference sequence). V dropped 3 bases and J dropped 4; count of bases not matched to a gene: 4.

This chain uses TRBV5-1 with TRBJ1-1; D may be TRBD1 (5 bases). V lost 0 bases and J lost 3, with 12 bases in between. The germline V gene encodes CDR1 SGHRS and CDR2 YFSETQ. The CDR3 totals 15 residues. The CDR3 DNA is TGCGCCAGCAGCTTGGATGCAGGGAAGCACACTGAAGCTTTCTTT. This codes for CASSLDAGKHTEAFF.

The chain employs TRBV20-1 and TRBJ1-1; possibly TRBD1 for D (6 bases). V was shortened by 6 bases and J by 2 bases, with 25 bases between the two germline ends. The CDR3 has 17 amino acids. Germline CDR1 and CDR2: DFQATT and SNEGSKA (reference sequence). The chain's CDR3 is CSAQDFGGRKGNTEAFF. The CDR3 DNA follows: TGCAGTGCCCAAGATTTCGGGGGGCGGAAGGGAAACACTGAAGCTTTCTTT.

The V and J genes are TRBV29-1 and TRBJ2-1; D is uncertain. This CDR3 has 14 amino acids. Germline-derived CDR1 and CDR2 are SQVTM and ANQGSEA. V gave up 8 bases and J gave up 2 bases, with 16 bases separating them. The CDR3 bases are TGCAGCTACCGTGAGGAGTTGCCCTACAATGAGCAGTTCTTC. This translates into CSYREELPYNEQFF.

This clonotype was detected a few times. This rearrangement joins TRBV5-5 to TRBJ2-7, with 7 nucleotides matching TRBD1. Per the germline V gene, CDR1 is SGHKS and CDR2 is YYEKEE (reference sequence). J lost 0 bases, V lost 4 bases, and 7 bases had no gene match. CDR3 length: 15 residues. The CDR3 protein is CASSPRGPLSYEQYF. The CDR3 DNA reads TGTGCCAGCAGCCCGAGGGGGCCCCTCTCCTACGAGCAGTACTTC.

This rearrangement joins TRBV28 to TRBJ1-1; the match to TRBD1 covers 8 bases. Germline CDR1 MDHEN, CDR2 SYDVKM. The CDR3 contains 15 residues. The junction had 10 bases not matched to a gene; V was cut back by 7 bases and J by 3 bases. The CDR3 sequence is CASKELDRVDTEAFF. CDR3 DNA sequence: TGTGCCAGCAAGGAGTTGGACAGGGTGGACACTGAAGCTTTCTTT.

This rearrangement joins TRBV27 to TRBJ1-2; the match to TRBD1 covers 7 bases. This CDR3 comprises 16 residues. The germline gives CDR1 MNHEY, CDR2 SMNVEV (reference sequence). V shed 6 bases, J shed 2 bases, and the junction held 12 bases outside the gene matches. The CDR3 coding sequence is TGTGCCAGCAGGAATCAGGGGGGCAAGGCCAACTATGGCTACACCTTC. As protein: CASRNQGGKANYGYTF.

This clonotype was counted between two and nine times. The chain joins TRBV27 to TRBJ2-5, with 10 bases lining up with TRBD2. The CDR3 consists of 17 residues. Germline CDR1 and CDR2: MNHEY and SMNVEV (reference sequence). V was clipped by 0 bases and J by 7 bases; unmatched bases: 11. The CDR3 here is CASSLSDLSGRRGTQYF. The CDR3 coding sequence is TGTGCCAGCAGTTTATCGGATCTTAGCGGGAGGCGAGGGACCCAGTACTTC.

The gene calls are TRBV10-3 and TRBJ2-1; 8 bases match TRBD2. V shed 11 bases, J shed 7 bases, and the junction held 10 bases outside the gene matches. The germline V gene encodes CDR1 ENHRY and CDR2 SYGVKD. The CDR3 spans 13 residues. This chain's CDR3 is CASRGGAKNEQFF. In nucleotides, the CDR3 is TGTGCCTCCCGGGGGGGGGCTAAGAATGAGCAGTTCTTC.

This clonotype came up many times. The chain joins TRBV5-1 to TRBJ1-2; 9 bases align to TRBD1. From germline, CDR1 is SGHRS and CDR2 YFSETQ. The CDR3 is made up of 15 amino acids. Unmatched junction bases numbered 6, after V lost 4 bases and J lost 2 bases. The DNA for the CDR3 is TGCGCCAGCAGCCGTACCGGGACAGGGAACTATGGCTACACCTTC. Amino acid sequence: CASSRTGTGNYGYTF.

The chain links TRBV18 to TRBJ2-7; weak D call: TRBD1 (6 bases). There are 13 residues in the CDR3. Per the germline V gene, CDR1 is KGHSH and CDR2 is LQKENI. Between the trimmed V and J ends, which lost 3 bases and 5 bases, there was a span of 11 bases. CDR3: CASSPRDIDEQYF. The CDR3 DNA reads as TGTGCCAGCTCACCCAGGGACATCGACGAGCAGTACTTC. Full variable domain (rest looked up from reference TRBV18 and TRBJ2-7): NAGVMQNPRHLVRRRGQEARLRCSPMKGHSHVYWYRQLPEEGLKFMVYLQKENIIDESGMPKERFSAEFPKEGPSILRIQQVVRGDSAAYFCASSPRDIDEQYFGPGTRLTVT.

At least ten counts were recorded for this clonotype. The chain carries TRBV5-1 and TRBJ2-1; D perhaps matches TRBD1 (6 bases). The CDR3 has 15 residues. Looked up from germline, CDR1 is SGHRS and CDR2 is YFSETQ. Trimming removed 5 bases at V and 10 bases at J, with 22 bases between. CDR3 protein: CASRLTGIGHWEQFF. CDR3 DNA sequence: TGCGCCAGCAGGCTGACAGGCATTGGACATTGGGAGCAGTTCTTC. The complete variable domain, with remaining parts taken from reference TRBV5-1 and TRBJ2-1, reads KAGVTQTPRYLIKTRGQQVTLSCSPISGHRSVSWYQQTPGQGLQFLFEYFSETQRNKGNFPGRFSGRQFSNSRSEMNVSTLELGDSALYLCASRLTGIGHWEQFFGPGTRLTVL.